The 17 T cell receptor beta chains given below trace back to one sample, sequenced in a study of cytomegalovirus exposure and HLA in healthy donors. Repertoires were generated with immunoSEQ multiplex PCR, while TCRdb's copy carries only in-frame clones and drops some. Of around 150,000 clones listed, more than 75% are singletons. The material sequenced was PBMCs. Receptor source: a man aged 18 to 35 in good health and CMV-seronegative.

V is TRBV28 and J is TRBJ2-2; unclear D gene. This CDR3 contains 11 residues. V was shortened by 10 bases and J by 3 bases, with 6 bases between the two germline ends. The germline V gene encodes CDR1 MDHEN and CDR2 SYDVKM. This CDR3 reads CATSYTGELFF. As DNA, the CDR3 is TGTGCCACCTCTTACACCGGGGAGCTGTTTTTT.

CDR3 DNA sequence: TGTGCCAGCAGTAGCGGCGGACCGGCAAATGAAAAACTGTTTTTT. Amino acid sequence: CASSSGGPANEKLFF. The V call is TRBV28, the J call TRBJ1-4; D is undetermined. V lost 5 bases and J 5 bases, leaving 15 bases between the germline ends. There are 15 residues in the CDR3. Germline V gene sequence: CDR1 MDHEN, CDR2 SYDVKM.

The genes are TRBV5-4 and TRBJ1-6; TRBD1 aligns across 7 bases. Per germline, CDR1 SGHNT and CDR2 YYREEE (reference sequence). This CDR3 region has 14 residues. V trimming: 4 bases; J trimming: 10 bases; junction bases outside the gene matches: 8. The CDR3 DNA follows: TGTGCCAGCAGCCTGACAGGGATGGGCTCACCCCTCCACTTT. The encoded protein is CASSLTGMGSPLHF. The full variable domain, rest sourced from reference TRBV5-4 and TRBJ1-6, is ETGVTQSPTHLIKTRGQQVTLRCSSQSGHNTVSWYQQALGQGPQFIFQYYREEENGRGNFPPRFSGLQFPNYSSELNVNALELDDSALYLCASSLTGMGSPLHFGNGTRLTVT.

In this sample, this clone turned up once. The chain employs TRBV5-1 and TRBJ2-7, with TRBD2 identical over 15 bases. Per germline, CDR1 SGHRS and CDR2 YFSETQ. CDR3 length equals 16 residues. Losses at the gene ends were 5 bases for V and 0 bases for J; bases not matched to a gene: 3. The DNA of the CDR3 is TGCGCCAGCAGGGGGACTAGCGGGAGGAGCTCCTACGAGCAGTACTTC. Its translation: CASRGTSGRSSYEQYF.

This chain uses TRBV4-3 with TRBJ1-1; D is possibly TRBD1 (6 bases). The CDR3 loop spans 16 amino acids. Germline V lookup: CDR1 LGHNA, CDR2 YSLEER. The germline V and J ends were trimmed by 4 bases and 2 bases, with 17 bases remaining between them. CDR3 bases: TGCGCCAGCAGCCCCGAGGGGTGGGGGCATAACACTGAAGCTTTCTTT. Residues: CASSPEGWGHNTEAFF.

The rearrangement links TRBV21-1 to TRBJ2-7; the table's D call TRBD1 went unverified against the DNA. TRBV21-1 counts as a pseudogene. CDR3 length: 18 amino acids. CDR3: CASSARPGTPRRTYEQYV. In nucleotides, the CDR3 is TGTGCCAGCAGCGCGAGACCTGGGACACCTAGGAGGACCTACGAGCAGTACGTC.

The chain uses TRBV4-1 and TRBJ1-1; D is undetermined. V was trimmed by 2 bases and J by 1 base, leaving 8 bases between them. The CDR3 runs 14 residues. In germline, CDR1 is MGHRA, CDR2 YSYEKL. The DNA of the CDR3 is TGCGCCAGCAGCCAACACCAGGCGAACACTGAAGCTTTCTTT. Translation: CASSQHQANTEAFF.

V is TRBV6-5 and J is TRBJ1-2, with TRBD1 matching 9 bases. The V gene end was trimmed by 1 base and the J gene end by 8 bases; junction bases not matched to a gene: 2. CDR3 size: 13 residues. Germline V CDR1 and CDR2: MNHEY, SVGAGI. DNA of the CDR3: TGTGCCAGCAGTTACTGGGACAGGGTAGGCTACACCTTC. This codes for CASSYWDRVGYTF.

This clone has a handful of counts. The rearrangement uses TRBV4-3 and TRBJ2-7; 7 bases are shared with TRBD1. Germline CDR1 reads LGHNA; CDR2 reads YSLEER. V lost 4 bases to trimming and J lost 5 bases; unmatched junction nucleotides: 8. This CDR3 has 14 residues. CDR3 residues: CASSPLTGSNEQYF. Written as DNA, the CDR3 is TGCGCCAGCAGCCCCCTGACAGGGTCTAACGAGCAGTACTTC.

The CDR3 coding sequence is TGTGCCAGCGGGGCCCCGTCCGGCTATGGCTACACCTTC. As protein: CASGAPSGYGYTF. This chain joins TRBV7-9 and TRBJ1-2; D perhaps matches TRBD1 (5 bases). The CDR3 extends over 13 amino acids. Germline V gives CDR1 SEHNR, CDR2 FQNEAQ (reference sequence). V was trimmed by 8 bases and J by 4 bases, leaving 14 bases between them.

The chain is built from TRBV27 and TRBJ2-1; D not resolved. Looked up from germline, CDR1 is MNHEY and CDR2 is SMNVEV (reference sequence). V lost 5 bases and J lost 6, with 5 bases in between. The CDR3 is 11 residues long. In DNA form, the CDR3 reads TGTGCCAGCAGTAACGGCAATGAGCAGTTCTTC. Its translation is CASSNGNEQFF.

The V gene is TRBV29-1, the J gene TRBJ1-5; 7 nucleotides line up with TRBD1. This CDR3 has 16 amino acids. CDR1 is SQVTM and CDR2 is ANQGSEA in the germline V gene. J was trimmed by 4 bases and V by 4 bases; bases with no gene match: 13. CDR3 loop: CSVAGSGTDSNQPQHF. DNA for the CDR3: TGCAGCGTTGCAGGCTCCGGGACAGACTCAAATCAGCCCCAGCATTTT.

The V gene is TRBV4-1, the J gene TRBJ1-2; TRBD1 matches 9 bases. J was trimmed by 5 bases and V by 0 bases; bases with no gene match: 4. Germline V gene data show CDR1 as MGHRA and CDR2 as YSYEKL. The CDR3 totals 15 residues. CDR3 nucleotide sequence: TGCGCCAGCAGCCAAGAAACAGGGGGCGTGTATGGCTACACCTTC. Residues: CASSQETGGVYGYTF.

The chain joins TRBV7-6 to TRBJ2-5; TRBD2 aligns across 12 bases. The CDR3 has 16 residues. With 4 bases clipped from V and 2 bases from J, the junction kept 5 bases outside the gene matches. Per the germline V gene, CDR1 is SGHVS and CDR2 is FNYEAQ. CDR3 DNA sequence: TGTGCCAGCAGCTCGGCTAGCGGGGGGGAACAAGAGACCCAGTACTTC. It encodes CASSSASGGEQETQYF.

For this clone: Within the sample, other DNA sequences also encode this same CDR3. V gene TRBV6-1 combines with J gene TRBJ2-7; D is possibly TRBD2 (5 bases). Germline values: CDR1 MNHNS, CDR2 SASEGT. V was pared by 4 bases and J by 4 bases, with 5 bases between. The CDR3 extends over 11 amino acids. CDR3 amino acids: CASSGGYEQYV. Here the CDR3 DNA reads TGTGCCAGCAGTGGAGGGTACGAGCAGTACGTC.

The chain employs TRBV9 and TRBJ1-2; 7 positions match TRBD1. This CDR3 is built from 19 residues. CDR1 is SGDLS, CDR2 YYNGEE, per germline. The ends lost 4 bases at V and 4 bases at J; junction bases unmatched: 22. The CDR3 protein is CASSLSTGWSASPTYGYTF. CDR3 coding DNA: TGTGCCAGCAGCCTTTCGACAGGGTGGTCTGCTTCACCAACCTATGGCTACACCTTC.

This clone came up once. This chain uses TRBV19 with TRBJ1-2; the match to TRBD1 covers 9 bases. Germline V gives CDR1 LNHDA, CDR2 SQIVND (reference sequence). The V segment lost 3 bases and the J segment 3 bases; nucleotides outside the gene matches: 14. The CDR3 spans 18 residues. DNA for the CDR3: TGTGCCAGTAGTATGGGGGGGACAGGGAAACGCCCGGACTATGGCTACACCTTC. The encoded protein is CASSMGGTGKRPDYGYTF.